This passage covers 29 T cell receptor beta chains from one sample sequenced in a study of shared clonotypes between healthy human individuals. Libraries were prepared by immunoSEQ multiplex PCR; TCRdb keeps only in-frame clonotypes and omits some of them. The data contain approximately 1.5 million clones, 98% of them singletons. The sequencing sample was made of naive CD4+ T cells sorted from blood. This sample's subset: CD45RA+ positively selected. These receptors were collected from a man younger than 40 in good health.

The chain uses TRBV10-3 and TRBJ1-5, with D possibly matching TRBD1 (6 bases). V lost 0 bases and J lost 1, with 13 bases in between. From germline, CDR1 is ENHRY and CDR2 SYGVKD. CDR3 length: 17 amino acids. CDR3 sequence: CAISESGGPGSNQPQHF. DNA of the CDR3: TGTGCCATCAGTGAGTCCGGGGGCCCGGGGAGCAATCAGCCCCAGCATTTT.

This chain connects TRBV14 to TRBJ2-5; 13 bases agree with TRBD2. Germline V CDR1 and CDR2: SGHDN, FVKESK. With 4 bases clipped from V and 6 bases from J, the junction kept 11 bases outside the gene matches. The CDR3 extends over 17 amino acids. The CDR3 coding sequence is TGTGCCAGCAGCCCGTGGAGAGGACTAGCGGGAGAAAAGACCCAGTACTTC. Translation gives CASSPWRGLAGEKTQYF.

The chain links TRBV30 to TRBJ2-7; no clear D gene. The CDR3 contains 12 residues. With 0 bases removed from V and 4 bases from J, the gap between germline ends came to 7 bases. Germline V gene lookup returns CDR1 GTSNPN and CDR2 SVGIG (reference sequence). The CDR3: CAWSVRPYEQYF. CDR3 sequence (DNA): TGTGCCTGGAGTGTACGCCCATACGAGCAGTACTTC.

The J gene is TRBJ1-1, the V gene TRBV15; D not resolved. Germline loops: CDR1 LNHNV, CDR2 YYDKDF (reference sequence). This CDR3 contains 14 residues. The V end lost 4 bases, the J end lost 4 bases, and 13 bases lay between the germline ends. In nucleotides, the CDR3 is TGTGCCACCAGCATGCTTCGCAGTAGCACTGAAGCTTTCTTT. As protein: CATSMLRSSTEAFF.

The CDR3 nucleotides are TGCAGCGTTACCGGGACTAGCGGGAGGGCCCGGCAAGAGACCCAGTACTTC. Amino acids: CSVTGTSGRARQETQYF. The rearrangement uses TRBV29-1 and TRBJ2-5; 16 positions agree with TRBD2. The V gene end was trimmed by 5 bases and the J gene end by 2 bases; junction bases not matched to a gene: 8. CDR1 and CDR2 from the germline V gene are SQVTM and ANQGSEA. CDR3 length equals 17 residues.

This chain uses TRBV27 with TRBJ1-3, with 8 bases lining up with TRBD1. This CDR3 is built from 15 residues. The V segment lost 4 bases and the J segment 2 bases; nucleotides outside the gene matches: 4. Per germline, CDR1 MNHEY and CDR2 SMNVEV (reference sequence). CDR3: CASSYQGAPGNTIYF. DNA for the CDR3: TGTGCCAGCAGTTATCAGGGGGCCCCTGGAAACACCATATATTTT.

The genes are TRBV19 and TRBJ2-2; 9 nucleotides agree with TRBD1. Losses at the gene ends were 6 bases for V and 7 bases for J; bases not matched to a gene: 15. This CDR3 spans 17 amino acids. The germline V gene has CDR1 LNHDA and CDR2 SQIVND (reference sequence). CDR3 sequence reads: CASRHRGRTIGLGELFF. The DNA of the CDR3 is TGTGCCAGTAGGCACAGGGGGCGCACGATAGGCCTCGGGGAGCTGTTTTTT. Filled out from reference TRBV19 and TRBJ2-2, the complete variable domain reads DGGITQSPKYLFRKEGQNVTLSCEQNLNHDAMYWYRQDPGQGLRLIYYSQIVNDFQKGDIAEGYSVSREKKESFPLTVTSAQKNPTAFYLCASRHRGRTIGLGELFFGEGSRLTVL.

The chain links TRBV7-2 to TRBJ1-5; perhaps TRBD1 as D (5 bases). The V gene lost 1 base and the J gene lost 7 bases, with 11 bases spanning the gap. Germline CDR1 and CDR2: SGHTA and FQGNSA. The CDR3 spans 14 residues. The CDR3 region is CASSLVRVHQPQHF. The CDR3 region has the DNA TGTGCCAGCAGCTTAGTCAGGGTACACCAGCCCCAGCATTTT.

This clone was detected only once. The J gene is TRBJ2-5, the V gene TRBV7-8, with D perhaps matching TRBD1 or TRBD2 (5 bases each). Trimming cost V 3 bases and J 0 bases, with 8 bases left between them. Per the germline V gene, CDR1 is SGHVS and CDR2 is FQNEAQ. This CDR3 contains 14 residues. The CDR3 region has the DNA TGTGCCAGCAGCTTGGGACGGTACCAAGAGACCCAGTACTTC. It codes for CASSLGRYQETQYF.

This clone came up once. The V call is TRBV6-1, the J call TRBJ2-1; D may be TRBD1 (5 bases). CDR1 and CDR2 from the germline V gene are MNHNS and SASEGT. V was shortened by 4 bases and J by 0 bases, with 7 bases between the two germline ends. This CDR3 is built from 14 residues. For the CDR3, the DNA is TGTGCCAGCAGTGGACAGCTCTCCTACAATGAGCAGTTCTTC. Translation gives CASSGQLSYNEQFF.

The rearrangement joins TRBV28 to TRBJ2-7; D is ambiguous. Trimming took off 9 bases at V and 2 bases at J, with 11 bases between the two ends. The germline gives CDR1 MDHEN, CDR2 SYDVKM. The CDR3 is 12 amino acids. This chain's CDR3 is CARGPLTYEQYF. For the CDR3, the DNA is TGTGCCAGGGGCCCTCTGACCTACGAGCAGTACTTC.

The chain recombines TRBV7-2 with TRBJ2-3, with 12 bases fitting TRBD1. With V trimmed by 3 bases and J by 8 bases, 6 bases remained unmatched. Germline V gene sequence: CDR1 SGHTA, CDR2 FQGNSA. This CDR3 has 15 residues. The CDR3 here is CASSFGTGGVGTQYF. The CDR3 DNA follows: TGTGCCAGCAGCTTTGGGACAGGGGGCGTAGGTACGCAGTATTTT.

V usage is TRBV9 and J usage is TRBJ2-1; tentatively, D is TRBD2 (5 bases). CDR3 length: 14 residues. V lost 3 bases and J 9 bases, leaving 16 bases between the germline ends. Looked up from germline, CDR1 is SGDLS and CDR2 is YYNGEE. The CDR3 sequence is CASSEQHSGGEQFF. The CDR3 DNA is TGTGCCAGCAGCGAACAGCACAGCGGTGGTGAGCAGTTCTTC.

The chain employs TRBV5-6 and TRBJ2-2, with D possibly TRBD1 on 6 matching bases. This CDR3 comprises 13 residues. Trimming cost V 6 bases and J 6 bases, with 12 bases left between them. CDR1 is SGHDT and CDR2 is YYEEEE in the germline V gene. CDR3 DNA: TGTGCCAGCACTCGGACAGTCGCCGGGGAGCTGTTTTTT. Translation gives CASTRTVAGELFF.

The chain combines TRBV29-1 with TRBJ2-5; D is unclear. Germline CDR1 SQVTM, CDR2 ANQGSEA. V was cut by 4 bases and J by 5 bases, with 11 bases left in between. The CDR3 totals 12 residues. The CDR3 coding sequence is TGCAGCGTTGTGCGGCTAGAGGAGACCCAGTACTTC. This gives the protein CSVVRLEETQYF.

The CDR3 DNA sequence: TGTGCCATCAGTGAGTCACTAGCGGGTCTCTACGAGCAGTACTTC. This sequence encodes CAISESLAGLYEQYF. V gene TRBV10-3 combines with J gene TRBJ2-7; 9 nucleotides match TRBD2. CDR3 length: 15 amino acids. CDR1 is ENHRY, CDR2 SYGVKD, per germline. V shed 0 bases, J shed 3 bases, and the junction held 3 bases outside the gene matches.

The chain combines TRBV19 with TRBJ2-3; D remains unclear. CDR3 size: 13 residues. Germline-derived CDR1 and CDR2 are LNHDA and SQIVND (reference sequence). The V and J ends lost 3 bases and 6 bases respectively, with 10 bases between them. CDR3 sequence: CASSIRTADTQYF. CDR3 sequence (DNA): TGTGCCAGTAGTATCCGGACGGCGGATACGCAGTATTTT.

The CDR3 sequence is CASRQGTTNYGYTF. The DNA for the CDR3 is TGCGCCAGCAGGCAAGGAACTACTAACTATGGCTACACCTTC. The chain joins TRBV5-1 to TRBJ1-2, with D unclear. Between the trimmed V and J ends, which lost 5 bases and 0 bases, there was a span of 11 bases. The CDR3 consists of 14 residues. CDR1 and CDR2 from the germline V gene are SGHRS and YFSETQ.

The chain combines TRBV28 with TRBJ2-7; D remains unclear. This CDR3 region has 15 residues. V was trimmed by 7 bases and J by 2 bases, leaving 18 bases between them. The germline V gene has CDR1 MDHEN and CDR2 SYDVKM. This chain's CDR3 is CASTIPVGPTYEQYF. The CDR3 coding sequence is TGTGCCAGCACCATTCCTGTAGGGCCTACCTACGAGCAGTACTTC.

Concerning this clone itself: Other DNA sequences in this sample translate to the same CDR3. The rearrangement links TRBV6-5 to TRBJ2-1; 7 nucleotides line up with TRBD2. Germline CDR1 MNHEY, CDR2 SVGAGI. This CDR3 contains 16 residues. Trimming cost V 2 bases and J 1 base; bases outside gene matches: 5. CDR3 DNA sequence: TGTGCCAGCAGTTACGGCGGGAGTTCTTCCTACAATGAGCAGTTCTTC. Amino acids: CASSYGGSSSYNEQFF.

Comment on this clone: The sample carries other DNA sequences with the same CDR3. The chain recombines TRBV28 with TRBJ1-2, with 7 nucleotides matching TRBD1. Germline CDR1 MDHEN, CDR2 SYDVKM. CDR3 size: 15 residues. V was clipped by 2 bases and J by 1 base; unmatched bases: 4. The DNA for the CDR3 is TGTGCCAGCAGTTTACTCGACAGGGATAACTATGGCTACACCTTC. This sequence encodes CASSLLDRDNYGYTF.

The V and J genes are TRBV9 and TRBJ2-3; no clear D gene. The germline CDR1 and CDR2 sequences are SGDLS and YYNGEE. V was pared by 0 bases and J by 4 bases, with 12 bases between. This CDR3 region has 15 residues. DNA for the CDR3: TGTGCCAGCAGCGTAGGAAAGGTGTGGTCAGATACGCAGTATTTT. This sequence encodes CASSVGKVWSDTQYF.

The V and J genes are TRBV5-1 and TRBJ1-1; tentatively, D is TRBD1 (5 bases). V lost 3 bases and J 10 bases, leaving 19 bases between the germline ends. The CDR3 consists of 14 residues. Germline V gene sequence: CDR1 SGHRS, CDR2 YFSETQ. The CDR3 DNA reads as TGCGCCAGCAGCTCTGCTCCAGGGTCATCAGTAGCTTTCTTT. It codes for CASSSAPGSSVAFF.

A single count supports this clone. J is TRBJ2-1 and V is TRBV6-1, with 7 nucleotides matching TRBD1. CDR3 size: 15 residues. Germline CDR1 reads MNHNS; CDR2 reads SASEGT. The V gene end was trimmed by 6 bases and the J gene end by 4 bases; junction bases not matched to a gene: 9. The CDR3 protein is CASRGQVLYYNEQFF. The CDR3 nucleotides are TGTGCCAGCAGAGGACAGGTTTTGTATTACAATGAGCAGTTCTTC.

V gene TRBV7-8 combines with J gene TRBJ2-5, with 7 bases fitting TRBD2. Germline-derived CDR1 and CDR2 are SGHVS and FQNEAQ. The V gene end was trimmed by 6 bases and the J gene end by 0 bases; junction bases not matched to a gene: 10. The CDR3 has 16 amino acids. CDR3 in DNA: TGTGCCAGCAGACTAAAGGCACTAGCGTACCAAGAGACCCAGTACTTC. Translating it yields CASRLKALAYQETQYF.

This chain links TRBV18 with TRBJ2-3; a possible D gene is TRBD1 (6 bases). CDR3 length: 16 amino acids. Germline V CDR1 and CDR2: KGHSH, LQKENI. Trimming stripped 3 bases from V and 2 bases from J, with 15 bases between. The CDR3 region is CASSPPTGSYTDTQYF. DNA for the CDR3: TGTGCCAGCTCACCGCCGACAGGATCGTACACAGATACGCAGTATTTT. Variable domain in full (rest from reference TRBV18 and TRBJ2-3): NAGVMQNPRHLVRRRGQEARLRCSPMKGHSHVYWYRQLPEEGLKFMVYLQKENIIDESGMPKERFSAEFPKEGPSILRIQQVVRGDSAAYFCASSPPTGSYTDTQYFGPGTRLTVL.

This chain connects TRBV27 to TRBJ2-7; D is ambiguous. The CDR3 length is 15 residues. The germline gives CDR1 MNHEY, CDR2 SMNVEV (reference sequence). V was pared by 5 bases and J by 0 bases, with 14 bases between. For the CDR3, the DNA is TGTGCCAGCAGTCCCGCGCCCACTCCCTCCTACGAGCAGTACTTC. Translating it yields CASSPAPTPSYEQYF.

J is TRBJ2-1 and V is TRBV5-4; 8 bases fit TRBD2. Per germline, CDR1 SGHNT and CDR2 YYREEE (reference sequence). After removal of 0 bases from V and 7 bases from J, the junction contained 9 bases not matched to a gene. The CDR3 sequence is 16 residues long. The CDR3 bases are TGTGCCAGCAGCTTGGATGTGGGCGGGAGGAGGAATGAGCAGTTCTTC. Protein product: CASSLDVGGRRNEQFF.

The V call is TRBV6-5, the J call TRBJ2-7, with D tentatively TRBD2 (5 bases). The V and J ends lost 2 bases and 0 bases respectively, with 14 bases between them. The CDR3 is 16 amino acids. Germline values: CDR1 MNHEY, CDR2 SVGAGI. The CDR3 region has the DNA TGTGCCAGCAGTTACGGGTATCTAGCCAGCTCCTACGAGCAGTACTTC. It codes for CASSYGYLASSYEQYF.